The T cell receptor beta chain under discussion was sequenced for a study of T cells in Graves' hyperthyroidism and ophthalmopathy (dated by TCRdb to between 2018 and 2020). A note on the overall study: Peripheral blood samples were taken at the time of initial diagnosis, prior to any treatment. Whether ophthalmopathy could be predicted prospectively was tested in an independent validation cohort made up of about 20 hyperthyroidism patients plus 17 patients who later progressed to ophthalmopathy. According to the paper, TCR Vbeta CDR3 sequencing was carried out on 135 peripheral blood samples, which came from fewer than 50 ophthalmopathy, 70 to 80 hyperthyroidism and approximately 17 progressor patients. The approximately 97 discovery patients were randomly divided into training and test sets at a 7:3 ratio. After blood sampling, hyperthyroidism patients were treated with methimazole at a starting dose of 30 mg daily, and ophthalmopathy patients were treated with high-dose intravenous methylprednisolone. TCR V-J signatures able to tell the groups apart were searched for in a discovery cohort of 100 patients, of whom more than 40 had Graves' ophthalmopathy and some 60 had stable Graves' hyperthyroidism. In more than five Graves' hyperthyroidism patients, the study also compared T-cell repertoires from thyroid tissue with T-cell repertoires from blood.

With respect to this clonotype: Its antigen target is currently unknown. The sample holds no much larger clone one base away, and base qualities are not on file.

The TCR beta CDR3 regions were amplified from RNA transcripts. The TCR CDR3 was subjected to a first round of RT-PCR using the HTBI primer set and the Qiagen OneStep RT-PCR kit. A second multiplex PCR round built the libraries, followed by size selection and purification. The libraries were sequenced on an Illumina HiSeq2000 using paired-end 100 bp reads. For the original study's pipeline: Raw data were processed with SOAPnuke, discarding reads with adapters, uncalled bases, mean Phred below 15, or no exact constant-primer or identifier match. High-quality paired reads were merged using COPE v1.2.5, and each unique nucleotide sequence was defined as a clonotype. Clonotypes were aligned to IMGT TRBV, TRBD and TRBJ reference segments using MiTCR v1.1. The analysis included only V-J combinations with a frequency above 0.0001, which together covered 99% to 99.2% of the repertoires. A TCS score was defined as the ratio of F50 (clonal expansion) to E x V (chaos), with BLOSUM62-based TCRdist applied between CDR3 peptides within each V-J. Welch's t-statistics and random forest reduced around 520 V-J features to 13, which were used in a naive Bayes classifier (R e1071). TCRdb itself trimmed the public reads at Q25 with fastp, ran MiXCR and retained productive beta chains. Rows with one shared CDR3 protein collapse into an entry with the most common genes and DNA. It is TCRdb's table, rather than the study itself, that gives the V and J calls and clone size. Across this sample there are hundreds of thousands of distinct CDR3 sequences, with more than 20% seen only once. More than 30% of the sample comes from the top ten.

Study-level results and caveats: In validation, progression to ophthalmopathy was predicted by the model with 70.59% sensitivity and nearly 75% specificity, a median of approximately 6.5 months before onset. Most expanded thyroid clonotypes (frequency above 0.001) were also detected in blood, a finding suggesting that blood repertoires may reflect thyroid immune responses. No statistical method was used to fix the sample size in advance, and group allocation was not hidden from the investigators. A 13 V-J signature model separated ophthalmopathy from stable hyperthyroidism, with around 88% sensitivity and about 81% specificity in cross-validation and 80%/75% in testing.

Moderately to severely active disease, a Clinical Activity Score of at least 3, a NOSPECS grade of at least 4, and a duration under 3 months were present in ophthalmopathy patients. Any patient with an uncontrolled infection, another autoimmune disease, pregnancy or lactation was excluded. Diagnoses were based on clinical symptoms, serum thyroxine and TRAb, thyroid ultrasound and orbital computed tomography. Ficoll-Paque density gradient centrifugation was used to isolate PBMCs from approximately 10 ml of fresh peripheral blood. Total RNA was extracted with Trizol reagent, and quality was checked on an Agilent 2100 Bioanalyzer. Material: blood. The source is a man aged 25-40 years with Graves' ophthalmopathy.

The CDR3 region reads CATSFPGLAGPQVGELFF. The bases are TGTGCCACCAGCTTCCCGGGACTAGCGGGCCCCCAAGTCGGGGAGCTGTTTTTT. The rearranged chain carries TRBV24-1 and TRBJ2-2; TRBD2 agrees with 12 junctional bases. Inclusive of the bounding cysteine and phenylalanine, the CDR3 is 18 residues long. The retained sequence is limited to the CDR3, 54 bases, with the frame set at the first base. V trim: 7 bases; J trim: 7 bases; unmatched bases: 15. CDR1 and CDR2 (KGHDR, SFDVKD) derive from the germline V gene.